The 28 T cell receptor beta chains below come from one sample, sequenced in a study of blood T cell repertoires in COVID-19. This table comes from immunoSEQ multiplex PCR, and its TCRdb copy is limited to in-frame clones, with some not included. The data contain some 97,000 clones, around four fifths of them singletons. The specimen sequenced was peripheral blood. The origin of the receptors is a woman aged 70-85 years with acute or convalescent COVID-19.

The V call is TRBV27, the J call TRBJ1-5, with TRBD1 matching over 8 bases. The CDR3 has 16 amino acids. CDR1 is MNHEY and CDR2 is SMNVEV in the germline V gene (reference sequence). V shed 5 bases and J 5 bases; nucleotides not matched to a gene: 11. The CDR3 DNA reads TGTGCCAGCAGTCTCTACGGACAGGGTGGTTATCAGCCCCAGCATTTT. It codes for CASSLYGQGGYQPQHF.

This chain connects TRBV30 to TRBJ1-5; 10 nucleotides align to TRBD1. This CDR3 is built from 13 residues. Germline CDR1 GTSNPN, CDR2 SVGIG (reference sequence). Trimming at V came to 1 base and at J to 6 bases, leaving 0 bases not matched to a gene. The CDR3 sequence: CAWSGTGGQPQHF. CDR3 DNA: TGTGCCTGGAGTGGGACAGGGGGTCAGCCCCAGCATTTT.

The V gene is TRBV14, the J gene TRBJ2-2; TRBD1 aligns across 8 bases. V trimming: 2 bases; J trimming: 6 bases; junction bases outside the gene matches: 2. Germline values: CDR1 SGHDN, CDR2 FVKESK. This CDR3 is built from 14 residues. The CDR3 DNA reads TGTGCCAGCAGCCAACCACAGGGGGCCGGGGAGCTGTTTTTT. Translated: CASSQPQGAGELFF.

This clone was seen more than once but under ten times. This chain uses TRBV20-1 with TRBJ1-1; 7 positions match TRBD1. The CDR3 extends over 11 amino acids. Germline-derived CDR1 and CDR2 are DFQATT and SNEGSKA (reference sequence). The V and J ends lost 7 bases and 4 bases, in that order; junction bases with no gene match: 3. The CDR3 loop is CSVRGITEAFF. Here the CDR3 DNA reads TGCAGTGTCAGGGGGATCACTGAAGCTTTCTTT.

This chain connects TRBV6-5 to TRBJ1-2; 9 nucleotides agree with TRBD1. The junction had 10 bases not matched to a gene; V was cut back by 6 bases and J by 8 bases. The CDR3 covers 14 residues. From germline, CDR1 is MNHEY and CDR2 SVGAGI. The DNA of the CDR3 is TGTGCCAGCAGAACAGGGGGCGCCCCCTACGGCTACACCTTC. Protein product: CASRTGGAPYGYTF.

The chain links TRBV9 to TRBJ2-3; 10 bases agree with TRBD2. This CDR3 has 17 residues. V shed 4 bases, J shed 4 bases, and the junction held 12 bases outside the gene matches. Germline-derived CDR1 and CDR2 are SGDLS and YYNGEE. The CDR3 loop is CASSPQTGTSDADTQYF. DNA for the CDR3: TGTGCCAGCAGCCCTCAGACCGGGACTAGCGACGCAGATACGCAGTATTTT.

CDR3 sequence: CASSFGQGGDEKLFF. The CDR3 DNA is TGTGCCAGCAGTTTCGGACAGGGTGGAGACGAAAAACTGTTTTTT. V and J are TRBV4-2 and TRBJ1-4; 8 bases map to TRBD1. Trimming cost V 6 bases and J 8 bases; bases outside gene matches: 11. The CDR3 runs 15 residues. Per the germline V gene, CDR1 is LGHNA and CDR2 is YNFKEQ.

The chain has TRBV10-2 and TRBJ2-7; 8 nucleotides agree with TRBD1. The CDR3 totals 13 residues. Germline trimming cut 4 bases from V and 4 bases from J; bases unmatched to any gene: 3. The germline gives CDR1 WSHSY, CDR2 SAAADI. CDR3 sequence reads: CASSATGGYEQYV. CDR3 nucleotide sequence: TGCGCCAGCAGTGCTACAGGGGGTTACGAGCAGTACGTC.

This clone was counted between two and nine times. The chain links TRBV7-9 to TRBJ2-7, with D perhaps TRBD1 (6 bases). The V gene's germline CDR1 is SEHNR and CDR2 FQNEAQ (reference sequence). Between the trimmed V and J ends, which lost 5 bases and 7 bases, there was a span of 12 bases. The CDR3 extends over 12 amino acids. The CDR3 region is CASSPGEREQYF. The CDR3 coding sequence is TGTGCCAGCAGCCCAGGGGAACGTGAGCAGTACTTC.

There are a few counts of this clone. This sequence joins TRBV29-1 and TRBJ1-1, with D maybe TRBD1 (5 bases). Looked up from germline, CDR1 is SQVTM and CDR2 is ANQGSEA. V lost 6 bases, J lost 1 base, and 12 bases lay in between. This CDR3 contains 13 residues. CDR3 sequence reads: CSVGIDRNTEAFF. In DNA form, the CDR3 reads TGCAGCGTGGGAATCGACAGGAACACTGAAGCTTTCTTT.

V usage is TRBV27 and J usage is TRBJ1-2, with TRBD1 identical over 7 bases. The CDR3 sequence is 15 residues long. Germline V lookup: CDR1 MNHEY, CDR2 SMNVEV (reference sequence). J was trimmed by 5 bases and V by 5 bases; bases with no gene match: 11. The CDR3 here is CASSPSPGTDYGYTF. The CDR3 nucleotides read TGTGCCAGCAGTCCATCCCCCGGGACAGATTATGGCTACACCTTC.

The gene calls are TRBV18 and TRBJ2-7; 9 bases line up with TRBD2. V was pared by 6 bases and J by 3 bases, with 6 bases of the junction left unmatched. Germline CDR1 KGHSH, CDR2 LQKENI. This CDR3 region has 14 residues. CDR3 protein: CASSPSGTDYEQYF. CDR3 DNA sequence: TGTGCCAGCTCCCCTAGCGGGACCGACTACGAGCAGTACTTC.

The rearrangement uses TRBV24-1 and TRBJ2-5; 8 bases are a match to TRBD1. Losses at the gene ends were 3 bases for V and 5 bases for J; bases not matched to a gene: 4. In germline, CDR1 is KGHDR, CDR2 SFDVKD. This CDR3 spans 14 amino acids. The CDR3 sequence: CATSDRQGRETQYF. In DNA, the CDR3 is TGTGCCACCAGTGATCGACAGGGGCGGGAGACCCAGTACTTC.

V gene TRBV27 combines with J gene TRBJ1-6; tentatively, D is TRBD1 (6 bases). This CDR3 is built from 16 residues. Trimming left V 7 bases short and J 8 bases short, with 21 bases between. Germline loops: CDR1 MNHEY, CDR2 SMNVEV (reference sequence). The CDR3 nucleotides read TGTGCCAGCAAAACTTTTGGGGGGGCGAAGGATTCACCCCTCCACTTT. This translates into CASKTFGGAKDSPLHF.

The J gene is TRBJ1-1, the V gene TRBV5-1; a possible D gene is TRBD1 (5 bases). Between the trimmed V and J ends, which lost 4 bases and 2 bases, there was a span of 15 bases. CDR1 and CDR2 (germline): SGHRS, YFSETQ. The CDR3 runs 15 residues. The CDR3 coding sequence is TGCGCCAGCAGCCGGGGGGACGGTCGAAACACTGAAGCTTTCTTT. This translates into CASSRGDGRNTEAFF.

The chain recombines TRBV6-5 with TRBJ1-5; the D is unclear. CDR1 and CDR2 from the germline V gene are MNHEY and SVGAGI. V lost 6 bases, J lost 3 bases, and 15 bases lay in between. The CDR3 has 15 amino acids. DNA for the CDR3: TGTGCCAGCAGCCCAATCTTGAGCCCCAATCAGCCCCAGCATTTT. Its protein is CASSPILSPNQPQHF.

CDR3 protein: CASSSLTSGGASTGELFF. The CDR3, as DNA: TGTGCCAGCAGCTCCTTGACTAGCGGGGGGGCTTCCACCGGGGAGCTGTTTTTT. This rearrangement joins TRBV5-6 to TRBJ2-2; 14 positions match TRBD2. This CDR3 is built from 18 residues. Germline loops: CDR1 SGHDT, CDR2 YYEEEE. The J segment lost 4 bases and the V segment lost 3 bases, leaving 8 bases of the junction unmatched. Using reference TRBV5-6 and TRBJ2-2 for the parts outside the CDR3, the full variable domain is DAGVTQSPTHLIKTRGQQVTLRCSPKSGHDTVSWYQQALGQGPQFIFQYYEEEERQRGNFPDRFSGHQFPNYSSELNVNALLLGDSALYLCASSSLTSGGASTGELFFGEGSRLTVL.

This clone has a handful of counts. V gene TRBV6-6 combines with J gene TRBJ1-1, with a tentative D call TRBD1 (5 bases). Germline values: CDR1 MNHNY, CDR2 SVGAGI (reference sequence). The CDR3 is 15 residues long. V lost 2 bases and J 3 bases, leaving 13 bases between the germline ends. CDR3 nucleotides: TGTGCCAGCAGTTACGCGGGGGAGTGGGACACTGAAGCTTTCTTT. Its protein is CASSYAGEWDTEAFF.

This chain connects TRBV25-1 to TRBJ1-2; D is unresolved. CDR1 and CDR2 (germline): MGHDK, SYGVNS. This CDR3 region has 12 residues. V gave up 8 bases and J gave up 8 bases, with 15 bases separating them. CDR3: CASVDFYLGYTF. Here the CDR3 DNA reads TGTGCCAGCGTAGATTTCTACTTGGGCTACACCTTC.

This clone appeared once. In DNA, the CDR3 is TGTGCCAGCAGTCAGACAGGGAGGAAACCTGAAAAACTGTTTTTT. This gives the protein CASSQTGRKPEKLFF. The chain is built from TRBV28 and TRBJ1-4; TRBD1 matches at 7 bases. CDR1 is MDHEN and CDR2 is SYDVKM in the germline V gene. V lost 5 bases to trimming and J lost 7 bases; unmatched junction nucleotides: 10. The CDR3 consists of 15 residues.

V usage is TRBV15 and J usage is TRBJ1-2, with D possibly matching TRBD1 (6 bases). The V and J ends lost 1 base and 8 bases respectively, with 20 bases between them. The CDR3 extends over 16 amino acids. Germline V gives CDR1 LNHNV, CDR2 YYDKDF (reference sequence). Here the CDR3 reads CATSRADPGRTVGYTF. CDR3 nucleotides: TGTGCCACCAGCAGAGCCGACCCGGGACGGACAGTGGGCTACACCTTC.

The chain joins TRBV19 to TRBJ2-2, with TRBD1 matching over 10 bases. Unmatched junction bases numbered 13, after V lost 7 bases and J lost 5 bases. The length of the CDR3 is 17 residues. CDR1 and CDR2 (germline): LNHDA, SQIVND (reference sequence). CDR3 DNA sequence: TGTGCCAGTAAATTGATGGGACAGGGGATACGGACCGGGGAGCTGTTTTTT. As protein: CASKLMGQGIRTGELFF.

The gene calls are TRBV6-5 and TRBJ2-1; D may be TRBD1 (6 bases). The CDR3 runs to 12 residues. Germline V CDR1 and CDR2: MNHEY, SVGAGI. The germline V and J ends were trimmed by 6 bases and 3 bases, with 6 bases remaining between them. CDR3: CASRTGYNEQFF. The CDR3 coding sequence is TGTGCCAGCAGGACAGGCTACAATGAGCAGTTCTTC.

The rearrangement links TRBV21-1 to TRBJ1-5. TRBV21-1 is given as a pseudogene. The CDR3 sequence is 16 residues long. The CDR3 spells CASSNRGTVDNQPQHF. The CDR3, as DNA: TGTGCCAGCAGCAATCGGGGTACGGTCGACAATCAGCCCCAGCATTTT.

The V call is TRBV7-9, the J call TRBJ2-1, with 11 bases fitting TRBD2. CDR3 length equals 15 residues. V shed 5 bases, J shed 9 bases, and the junction held 9 bases outside the gene matches. The germline V gene encodes CDR1 SEHNR and CDR2 FQNEAQ (reference sequence). In DNA form, the CDR3 reads TGTGCCAGCAGCCCAATAGCGGGGGGGCTAGGTGAGCAGTTCTTC. Protein product: CASSPIAGGLGEQFF.

The rearrangement uses TRBV4-2 and TRBJ1-2; 11 bases are a match to TRBD1. Trimming at V came to 7 bases and at J to 6 bases, leaving 7 bases not matched to a gene. The germline gives CDR1 LGHNA, CDR2 YNFKEQ. CDR3 length: 14 residues. The CDR3 coding sequence is TGTGCCAGCATAGGACAGGGGGCGAGGAATGGCTACACCTTC. Translated, it gives CASIGQGARNGYTF.

This rearrangement joins TRBV2 to TRBJ1-5; possibly TRBD1 for D (6 bases). Germline CDR1 SNHLY, CDR2 FYNNEI. This CDR3 is built from 16 residues. The V end was cut by 1 base, the J end by 2 bases, with 12 bases between. Written as DNA, the CDR3 is TGTGCCAGCAGTGAAGGGGGGCGCGACGGCAATCAGCCCCAGCATTTT. Amino acids: CASSEGGRDGNQPQHF. Using reference TRBV2 and TRBJ1-5 for the parts outside the CDR3, the full variable domain is EPEVTQTPSHQVTQMGQEVILRCVPISNHLYFYWYRQILGQKVEFLVSFYNNEISEKSEIFDDQFSVERPDGSNFTLKIRSTKLEDSAMYFCASSEGGRDGNQPQHFGDGTRLSIL.

This clone is a singleton in its sample. V usage is TRBV9 and J usage is TRBJ2-2; a weak D match, TRBD1 (6 bases). The CDR3 is 16 residues long. V lost 4 bases and J 7 bases, leaving 20 bases between the germline ends. The germline V gene has CDR1 SGDLS and CDR2 YYNGEE. CDR3 bases: TGTGCCAGCAGCAGGGACCCTGTGGGGGCGGGCGGGGAGCTGTTTTTT. The encoded protein is CASSRDPVGAGGELFF.